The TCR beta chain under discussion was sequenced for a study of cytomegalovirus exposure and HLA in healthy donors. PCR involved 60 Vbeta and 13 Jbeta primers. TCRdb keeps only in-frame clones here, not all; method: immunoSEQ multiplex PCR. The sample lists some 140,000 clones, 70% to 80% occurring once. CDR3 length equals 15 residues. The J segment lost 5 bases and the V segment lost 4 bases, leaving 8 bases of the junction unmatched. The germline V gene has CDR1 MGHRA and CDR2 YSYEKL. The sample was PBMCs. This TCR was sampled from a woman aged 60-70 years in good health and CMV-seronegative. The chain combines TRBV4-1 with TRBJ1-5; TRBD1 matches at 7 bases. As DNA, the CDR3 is TGCGCCAGCAGCCTTGAAGGGACAGCGGATCAGCCCCAGCATTTT. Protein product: CASSLEGTADQPQHF.